This TCR beta chain was identified in a study of OX40 agonist ivuxolimab in advanced cancers. Findings and limits, study-wide: Dosing at 0.1 to 3.0 mg/kg was accompanied by clonal expansion of CD4+ and CD8+ blood T cells by week 6.

Individuals having autoimmune disease history or systemic immunosuppression were not enrolled. About this clone itself: Its antigen is unknown.

Using immunoSEQ multiplex PCR, the repertoire was profiled, and TCRdb retains in-frame clones only, with some absent. The sample lists 60,000 to 85,000 clones, 75% to 80% occurring once. The receptor was isolated from an adult with an advanced solid tumor such as melanoma, head and neck, liver or kidney cancer. Sequencing was performed on CD4+ or CD8+ T cells sorted from blood, taken in a trial of the OX40 agonist ivuxolimab.

The DNA of the CDR3 is TGTGCCAGCAGGGACTACCAGGGTAAGGTTACTGAAGCTTTCTTT. This translates into CASRDYQGKVTEAFF. The chain uses TRBV6-6 and TRBJ1-1, with D possibly TRBD1 on 5 matching bases. Germline V gene sequence: CDR1 MNHNY, CDR2 SVGAGI (reference sequence). The V gene lost 6 bases and the J gene lost 5 bases, with 19 bases spanning the gap. The CDR3 runs to 15 residues.